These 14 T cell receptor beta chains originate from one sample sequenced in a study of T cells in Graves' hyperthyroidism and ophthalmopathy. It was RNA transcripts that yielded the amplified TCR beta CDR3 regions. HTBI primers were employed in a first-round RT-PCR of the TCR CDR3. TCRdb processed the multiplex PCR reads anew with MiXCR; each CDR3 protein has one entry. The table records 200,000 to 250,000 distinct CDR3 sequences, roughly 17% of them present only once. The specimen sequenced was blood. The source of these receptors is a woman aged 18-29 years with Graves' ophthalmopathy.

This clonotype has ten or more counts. CDR3 amino acids: CSASDIGPGLSTEAFF. CDR3 nucleotide sequence: TGCAGTGCTAGCGATATCGGTCCGGGGCTAAGCACTGAAGCTTTCTTT. The rearrangement links TRBV20-1 to TRBJ1-1; D possibly corresponds to TRBD1 (5 bases). Trimming shortened V by 3 bases and J by 4 bases, and 21 bases separated the two germline ends. The germline V gene has CDR1 DFQATT and CDR2 SNEGSKA (reference sequence). The CDR3 is 16 residues long.

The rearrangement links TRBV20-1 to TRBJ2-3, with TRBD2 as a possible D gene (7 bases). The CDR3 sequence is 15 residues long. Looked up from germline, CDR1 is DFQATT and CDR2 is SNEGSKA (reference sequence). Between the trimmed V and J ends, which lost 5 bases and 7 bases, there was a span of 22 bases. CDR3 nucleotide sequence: TGCAGTGCTCCCTGGAGGGGGGGGGCCCCAAATACGCAGTATTTT. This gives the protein CSAPWRGGAPNTQYF.

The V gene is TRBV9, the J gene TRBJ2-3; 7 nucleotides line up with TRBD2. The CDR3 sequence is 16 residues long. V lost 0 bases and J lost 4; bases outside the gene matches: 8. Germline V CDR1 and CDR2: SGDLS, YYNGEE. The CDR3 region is CASSVGRGGSADTQYF. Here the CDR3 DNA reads TGTGCCAGCAGCGTAGGTCGAGGCGGGAGCGCAGATACGCAGTATTTT.

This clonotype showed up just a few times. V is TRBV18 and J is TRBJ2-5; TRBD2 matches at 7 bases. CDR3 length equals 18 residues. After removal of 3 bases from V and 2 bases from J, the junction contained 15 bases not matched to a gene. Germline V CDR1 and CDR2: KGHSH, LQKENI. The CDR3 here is CASSPYGLAVILQETQYF. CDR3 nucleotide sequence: TGTGCCAGCTCACCCTATGGGCTAGCGGTAATTCTTCAAGAGACCCAGTACTTC.

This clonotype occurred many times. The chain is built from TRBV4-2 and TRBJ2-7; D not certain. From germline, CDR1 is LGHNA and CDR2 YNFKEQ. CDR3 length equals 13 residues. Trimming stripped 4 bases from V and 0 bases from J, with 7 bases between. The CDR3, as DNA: TGTGCCAGCAGCCCAATGAACTCCTACGAGCAGTACTTC. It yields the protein CASSPMNSYEQYF.

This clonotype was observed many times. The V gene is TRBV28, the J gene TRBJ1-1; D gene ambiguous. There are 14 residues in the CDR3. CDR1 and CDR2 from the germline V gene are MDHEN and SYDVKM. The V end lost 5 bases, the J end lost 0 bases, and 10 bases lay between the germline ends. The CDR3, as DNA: TGTGCCAGCAGTAGACTGACCCTGAACACTGAAGCTTTCTTT. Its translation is CASSRLTLNTEAFF.

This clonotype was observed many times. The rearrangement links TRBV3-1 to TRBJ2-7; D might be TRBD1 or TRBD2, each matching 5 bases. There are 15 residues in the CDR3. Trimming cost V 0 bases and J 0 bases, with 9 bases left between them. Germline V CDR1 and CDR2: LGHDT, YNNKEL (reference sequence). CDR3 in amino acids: CASSQDWGSSYEQYF. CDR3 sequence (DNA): TGTGCCAGCAGCCAAGATTGGGGGAGCTCCTACGAGCAGTACTTC.

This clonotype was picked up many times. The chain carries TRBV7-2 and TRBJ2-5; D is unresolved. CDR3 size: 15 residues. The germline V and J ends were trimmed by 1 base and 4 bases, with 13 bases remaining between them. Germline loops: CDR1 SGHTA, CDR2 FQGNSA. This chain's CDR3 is CASSLVYVGVETQYF. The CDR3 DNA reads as TGTGCCAGCAGCTTAGTCTACGTTGGGGTAGAGACCCAGTACTTC. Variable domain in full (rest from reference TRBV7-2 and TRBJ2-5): GAGVSQSPSNKVTEKGKDVELRCDPISGHTALYWYRQSLGQGLEFLIYFQGNSAPDKSGLPSDRFSAERTGGSVSTLTIQRTQQEDSAVYLCASSLVYVGVETQYFGPGTRLLVL.

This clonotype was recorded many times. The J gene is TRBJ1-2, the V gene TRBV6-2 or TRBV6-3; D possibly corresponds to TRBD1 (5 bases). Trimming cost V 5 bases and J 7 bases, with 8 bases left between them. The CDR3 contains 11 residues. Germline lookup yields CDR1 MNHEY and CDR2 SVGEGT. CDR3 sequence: CASSPRVGYTF. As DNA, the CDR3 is TGTGCCAGCAGTCCCAGGGTTGGCTACACCTTC.

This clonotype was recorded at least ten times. The CDR3, as DNA: TGCGCCAGCAGCCCGGGGACGGAGGGCTACACCTTC. Translated: CASSPGTEGYTF. The chain couples TRBV5-1 to TRBJ1-2; possibly TRBD1 for D (5 bases). Germline V gene data show CDR1 as SGHRS and CDR2 as YFSETQ. V gave up 4 bases and J gave up 8 bases, with 12 bases separating them. The CDR3 loop spans 12 amino acids.

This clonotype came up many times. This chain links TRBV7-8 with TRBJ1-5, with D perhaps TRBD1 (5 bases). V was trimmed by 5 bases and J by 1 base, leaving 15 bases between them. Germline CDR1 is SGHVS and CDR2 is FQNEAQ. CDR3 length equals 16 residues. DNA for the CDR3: TGTGCCAGCAGCGACAGTTACAGGATGAGCAATCAGCCCCAGCATTTT. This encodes CASSDSYRMSNQPQHF.

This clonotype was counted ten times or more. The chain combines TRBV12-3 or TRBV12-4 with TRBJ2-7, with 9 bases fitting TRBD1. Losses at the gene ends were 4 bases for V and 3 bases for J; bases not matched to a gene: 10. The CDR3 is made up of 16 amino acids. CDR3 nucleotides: TGTGCCAGCAGTTCCGGGGACAGGGTCGTTTACTACGAGCAGTACTTC. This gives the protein CASSSGDRVVYYEQYF.

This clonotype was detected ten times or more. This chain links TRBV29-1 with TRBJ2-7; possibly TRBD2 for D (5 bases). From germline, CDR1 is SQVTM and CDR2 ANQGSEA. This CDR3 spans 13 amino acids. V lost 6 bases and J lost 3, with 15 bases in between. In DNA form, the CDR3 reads TGCAGCGTAGCCGGGATGAGAAACTACGAGCAGTACTTC. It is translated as CSVAGMRNYEQYF.

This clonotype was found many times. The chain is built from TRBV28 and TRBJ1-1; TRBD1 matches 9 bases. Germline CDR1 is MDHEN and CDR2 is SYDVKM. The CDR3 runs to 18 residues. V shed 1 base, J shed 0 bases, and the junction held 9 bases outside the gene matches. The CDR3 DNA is TGTGCCAGCAGTTTATTTGAGGGACAGGGCCCTCTGAACACTGAAGCTTTCTTT. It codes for CASSLFEGQGPLNTEAFF.